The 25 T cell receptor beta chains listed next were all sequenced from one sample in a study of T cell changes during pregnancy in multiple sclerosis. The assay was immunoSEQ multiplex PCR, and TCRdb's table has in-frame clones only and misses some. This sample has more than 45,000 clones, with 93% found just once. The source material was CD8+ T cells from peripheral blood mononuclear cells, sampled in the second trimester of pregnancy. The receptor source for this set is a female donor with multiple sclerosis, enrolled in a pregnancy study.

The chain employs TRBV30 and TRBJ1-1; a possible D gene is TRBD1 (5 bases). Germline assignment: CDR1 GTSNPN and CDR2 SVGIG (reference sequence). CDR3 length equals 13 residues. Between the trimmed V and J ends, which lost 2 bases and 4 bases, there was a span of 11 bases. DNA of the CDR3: TGTGCCTGGAGTACAGACAGAGGCACTGAAGCTTTCTTT. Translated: CAWSTDRGTEAFF.

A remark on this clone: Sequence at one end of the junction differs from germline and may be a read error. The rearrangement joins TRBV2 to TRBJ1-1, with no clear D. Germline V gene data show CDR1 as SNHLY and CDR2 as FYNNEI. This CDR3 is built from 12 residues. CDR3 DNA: TGTGCCAGCTGTGACCCGGGGACTGAAGCTTTCTTT. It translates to CASCDPGTEAFF.

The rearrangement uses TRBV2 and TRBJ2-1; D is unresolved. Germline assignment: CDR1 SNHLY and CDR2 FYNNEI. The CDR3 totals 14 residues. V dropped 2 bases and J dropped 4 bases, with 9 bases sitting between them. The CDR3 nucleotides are TGTGCCAGCAGTGAAACTCTAGAATACAATGAGCAGTTCTTC. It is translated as CASSETLEYNEQFF.

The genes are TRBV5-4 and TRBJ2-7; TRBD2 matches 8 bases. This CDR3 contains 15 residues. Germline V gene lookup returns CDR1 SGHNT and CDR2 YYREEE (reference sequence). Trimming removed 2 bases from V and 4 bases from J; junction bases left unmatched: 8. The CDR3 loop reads CASSFEAGELYEQYF. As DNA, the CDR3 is TGTGCCAGCAGCTTTGAAGCGGGAGAACTATACGAGCAGTACTTC. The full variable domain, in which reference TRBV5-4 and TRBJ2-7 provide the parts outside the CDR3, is ETGVTQSPTHLIKTRGQQVTLRCSSQSGHNTVSWYQQALGQGPQFIFQYYREEENGRGNFPPRFSGLQFPNYSSELNVNALELDDSALYLCASSFEAGELYEQYFGPGTRLTVT.

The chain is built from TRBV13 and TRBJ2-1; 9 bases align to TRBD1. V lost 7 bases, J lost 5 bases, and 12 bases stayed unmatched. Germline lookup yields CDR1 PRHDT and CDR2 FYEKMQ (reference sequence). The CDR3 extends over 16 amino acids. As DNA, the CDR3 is TGTGCCAGCATCCCCTCCGGACAGGGGAGCAACAATGAGCAGTTCTTC. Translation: CASIPSGQGSNNEQFF.

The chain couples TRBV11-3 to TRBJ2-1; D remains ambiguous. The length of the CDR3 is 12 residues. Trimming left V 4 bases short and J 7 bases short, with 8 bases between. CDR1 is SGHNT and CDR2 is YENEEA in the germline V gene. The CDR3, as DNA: TGTGCCAGCAGCTCCCAGTCAAATGAGCAGTTCTTC. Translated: CASSSQSNEQFF.

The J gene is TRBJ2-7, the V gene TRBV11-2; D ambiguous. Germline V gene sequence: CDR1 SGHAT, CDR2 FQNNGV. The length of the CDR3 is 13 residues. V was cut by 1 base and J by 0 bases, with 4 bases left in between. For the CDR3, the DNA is TGTGCCAGCAGCTTAGGACACTCCTACGAGCAGTACTTC. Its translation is CASSLGHSYEQYF.

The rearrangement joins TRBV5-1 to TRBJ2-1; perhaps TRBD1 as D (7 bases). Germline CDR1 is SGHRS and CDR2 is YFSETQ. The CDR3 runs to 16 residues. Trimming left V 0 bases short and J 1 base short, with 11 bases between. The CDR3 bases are TGCGCCAGCAGCTTGGCCGGGGGACAGTCCTACAATGAGCAGTTCTTC. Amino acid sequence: CASSLAGGQSYNEQFF. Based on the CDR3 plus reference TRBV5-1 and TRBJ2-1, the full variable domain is KAGVTQTPRYLIKTRGQQVTLSCSPISGHRSVSWYQQTPGQGLQFLFEYFSETQRNKGNFPGRFSGRQFSNSRSEMNVSTLELGDSALYLCASSLAGGQSYNEQFFGPGTRLTVL.

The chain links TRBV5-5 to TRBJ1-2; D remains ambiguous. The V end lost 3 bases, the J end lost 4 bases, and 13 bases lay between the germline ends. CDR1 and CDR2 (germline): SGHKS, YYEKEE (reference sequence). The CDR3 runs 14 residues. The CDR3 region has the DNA TGTGCCAGCAGCTCTCCGGGCGAGGGCTATGGCTACACCTTC. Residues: CASSSPGEGYGYTF.

Here the CDR3 DNA reads TGTGCCAGCAGCTCTCCCTCGGGTTCGGACACTGAAGCTTTCTTT. Its protein is CASSSPSGSDTEAFF. The V and J genes are TRBV7-9 and TRBJ1-1; D gene ambiguous. CDR1 and CDR2 from the germline V gene are SEHNR and FQNEAQ (reference sequence). V dropped 4 bases and J dropped 3 bases, with 15 bases sitting between them. CDR3 length equals 15 residues.

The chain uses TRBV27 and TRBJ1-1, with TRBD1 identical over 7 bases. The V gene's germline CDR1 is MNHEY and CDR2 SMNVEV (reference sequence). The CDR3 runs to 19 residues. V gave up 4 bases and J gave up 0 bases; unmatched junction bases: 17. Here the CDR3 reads CASSSSPWDRLDMNTEAFF. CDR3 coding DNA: TGTGCCAGCAGTTCCTCCCCCTGGGACAGACTAGACATGAACACTGAAGCTTTCTTT.

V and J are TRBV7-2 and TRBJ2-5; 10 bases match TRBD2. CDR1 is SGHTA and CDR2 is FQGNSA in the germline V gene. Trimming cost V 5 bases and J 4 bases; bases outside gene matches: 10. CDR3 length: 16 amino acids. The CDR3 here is CASSLGVASGGETQYF. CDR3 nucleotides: TGTGCCAGCAGCCTAGGGGTGGCTAGCGGGGGAGAGACCCAGTACTTC. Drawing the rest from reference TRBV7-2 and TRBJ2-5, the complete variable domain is GAGVSQSPSNKVTEKGKDVELRCDPISGHTALYWYRQSLGQGLEFLIYFQGNSAPDKSGLPSDRFSAERTGGSVSTLTIQRTQQEDSAVYLCASSLGVASGGETQYFGPGTRLLVL.

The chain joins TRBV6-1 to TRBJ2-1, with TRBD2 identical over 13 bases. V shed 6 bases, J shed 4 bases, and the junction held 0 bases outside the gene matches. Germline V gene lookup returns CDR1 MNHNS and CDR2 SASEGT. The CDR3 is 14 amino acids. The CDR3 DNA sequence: TGTGCCAGCAGGGGACTAGCGGGGTACAATGAGCAGTTCTTC. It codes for CASRGLAGYNEQFF.

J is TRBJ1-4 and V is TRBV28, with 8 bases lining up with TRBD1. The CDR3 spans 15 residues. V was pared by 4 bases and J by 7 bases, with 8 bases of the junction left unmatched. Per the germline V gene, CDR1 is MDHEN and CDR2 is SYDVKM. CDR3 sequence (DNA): TGTGCCAGCAGTTCATCAGGGGGCCGGGGTGAAAAACTGTTTTTT. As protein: CASSSSGGRGEKLFF. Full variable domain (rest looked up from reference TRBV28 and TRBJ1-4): DVKVTQSSRYLVKRTGEKVFLECVQDMDHENMFWYRQDPGLGLRLIYFSYDVKMKEKGDIPEGYSVSREKKERFSLILESASTNQTSMYLCASSSSGGRGEKLFFGSGTQLSVL.

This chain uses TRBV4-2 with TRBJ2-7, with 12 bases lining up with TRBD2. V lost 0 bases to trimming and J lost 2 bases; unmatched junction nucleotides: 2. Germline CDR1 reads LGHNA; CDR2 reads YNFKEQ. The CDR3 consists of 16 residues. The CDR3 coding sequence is TGTGCCAGCAGCCAAGATCGGACTAGCGGGACCTACGAGCAGTACTTC. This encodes CASSQDRTSGTYEQYF.

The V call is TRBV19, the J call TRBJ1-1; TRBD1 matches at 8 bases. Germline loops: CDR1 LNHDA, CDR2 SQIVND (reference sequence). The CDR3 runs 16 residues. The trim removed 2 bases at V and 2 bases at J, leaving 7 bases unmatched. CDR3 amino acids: CASSIFVAGGNTEAFF. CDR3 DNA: TGTGCCAGTAGTATATTCGTCGCAGGGGGCAACACTGAAGCTTTCTTT.

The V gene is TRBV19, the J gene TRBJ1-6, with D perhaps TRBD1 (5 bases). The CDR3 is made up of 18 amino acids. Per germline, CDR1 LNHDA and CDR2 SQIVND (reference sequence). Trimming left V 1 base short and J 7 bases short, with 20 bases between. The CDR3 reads CASSIGTFSTPPNSPLHF. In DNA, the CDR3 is TGTGCCAGTAGTATAGGGACATTCTCCACCCCGCCCAATTCACCCCTCCACTTT.

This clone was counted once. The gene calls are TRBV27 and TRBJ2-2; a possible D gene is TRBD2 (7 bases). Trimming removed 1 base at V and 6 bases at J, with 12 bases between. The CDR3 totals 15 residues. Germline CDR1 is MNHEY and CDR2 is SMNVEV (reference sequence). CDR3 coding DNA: TGTGCCAGCAGTTTATTGGGGGGGCCCGCCGGGGAGCTGTTTTTT. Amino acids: CASSLLGGPAGELFF.

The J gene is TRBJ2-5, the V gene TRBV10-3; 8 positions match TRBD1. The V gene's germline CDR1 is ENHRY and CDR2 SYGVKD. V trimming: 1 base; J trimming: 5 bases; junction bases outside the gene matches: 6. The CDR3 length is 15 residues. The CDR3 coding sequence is TGTGCCATCAGTGAGTTCTCAGGGGGCGGGGAGACCCAGTACTTC. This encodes CAISEFSGGGETQYF.

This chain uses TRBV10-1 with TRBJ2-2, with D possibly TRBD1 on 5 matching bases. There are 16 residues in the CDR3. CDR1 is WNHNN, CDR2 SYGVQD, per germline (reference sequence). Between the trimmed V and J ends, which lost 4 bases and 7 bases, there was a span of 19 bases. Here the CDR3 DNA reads TGCGCCAGCAGTGGACGACAGCCCGCTCGTGACGGGGAGCTGTTTTTT. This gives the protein CASSGRQPARDGELFF.

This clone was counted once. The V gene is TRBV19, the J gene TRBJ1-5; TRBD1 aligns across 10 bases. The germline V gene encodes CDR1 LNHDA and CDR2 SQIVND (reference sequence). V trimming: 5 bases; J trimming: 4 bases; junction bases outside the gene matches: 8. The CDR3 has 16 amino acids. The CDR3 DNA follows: TGTGCCAGTAGTGCCCGGGACAGGGGAGGAAATCAGCCCCAGCATTTT. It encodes CASSARDRGGNQPQHF.

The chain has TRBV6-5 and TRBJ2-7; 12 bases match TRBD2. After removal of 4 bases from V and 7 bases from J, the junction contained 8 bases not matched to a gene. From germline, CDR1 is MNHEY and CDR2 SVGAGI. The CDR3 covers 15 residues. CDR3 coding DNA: TGTGCCAGCAGTTCAGGACTAGCGGGGAGCGGGGAGCAGTACTTC. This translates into CASSSGLAGSGEQYF.

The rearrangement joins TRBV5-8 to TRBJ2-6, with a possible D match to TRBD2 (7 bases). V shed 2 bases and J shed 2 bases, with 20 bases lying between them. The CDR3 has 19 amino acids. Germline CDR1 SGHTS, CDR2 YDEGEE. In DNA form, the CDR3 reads TGTGCCAGCAGCTTCGGGGGGCGCGGGTCCTGGCCTGGGGCCAACGTCCTGACTTTC. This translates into CASSFGGRGSWPGANVLTF.

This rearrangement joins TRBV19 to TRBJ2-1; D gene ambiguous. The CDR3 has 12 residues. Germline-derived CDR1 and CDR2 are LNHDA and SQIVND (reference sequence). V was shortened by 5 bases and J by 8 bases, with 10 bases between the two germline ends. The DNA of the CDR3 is TGTGCCAGTAGTCCCCTCACATATGAGCAGTTCTTC. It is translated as CASSPLTYEQFF.

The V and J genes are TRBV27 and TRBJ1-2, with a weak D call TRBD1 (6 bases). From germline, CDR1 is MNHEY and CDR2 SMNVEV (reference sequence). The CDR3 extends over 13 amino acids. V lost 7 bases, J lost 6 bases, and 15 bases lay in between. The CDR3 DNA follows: TGTGCCAGCACCGGAGGGGGGGTCGATGGCTACACCTTC. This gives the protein CASTGGGVDGYTF.